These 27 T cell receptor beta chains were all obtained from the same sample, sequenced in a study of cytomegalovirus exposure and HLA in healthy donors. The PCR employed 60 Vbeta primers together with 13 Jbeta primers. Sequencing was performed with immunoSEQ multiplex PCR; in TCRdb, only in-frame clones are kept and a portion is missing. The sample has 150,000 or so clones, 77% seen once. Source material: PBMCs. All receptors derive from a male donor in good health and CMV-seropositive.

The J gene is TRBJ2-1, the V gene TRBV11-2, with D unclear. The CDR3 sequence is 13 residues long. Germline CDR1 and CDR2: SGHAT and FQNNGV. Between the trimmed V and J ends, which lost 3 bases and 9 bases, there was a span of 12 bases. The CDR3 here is CASSFERMGEQFF. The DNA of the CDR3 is TGTGCCAGCAGCTTCGAGAGGATGGGTGAGCAGTTCTTC.

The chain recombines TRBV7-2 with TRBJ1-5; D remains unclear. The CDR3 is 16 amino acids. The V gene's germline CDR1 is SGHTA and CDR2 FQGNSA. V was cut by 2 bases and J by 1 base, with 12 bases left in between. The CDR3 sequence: CASSLSPPGSNQPQHF. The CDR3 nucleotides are TGTGCCAGCAGCTTAAGTCCCCCGGGGAGCAATCAGCCCCAGCATTTT.

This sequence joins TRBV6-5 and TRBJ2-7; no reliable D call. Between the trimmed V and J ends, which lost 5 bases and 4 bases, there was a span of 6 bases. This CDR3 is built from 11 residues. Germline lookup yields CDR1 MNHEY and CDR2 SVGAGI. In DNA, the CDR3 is TGTGCCAGCAGTCTTCAGTACGAGCAGTACTTC. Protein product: CASSLQYEQYF.

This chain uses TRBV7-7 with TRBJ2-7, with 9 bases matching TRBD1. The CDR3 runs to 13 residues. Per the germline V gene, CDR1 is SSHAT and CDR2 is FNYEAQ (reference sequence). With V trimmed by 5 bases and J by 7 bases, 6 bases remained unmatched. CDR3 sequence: CASSPQGAGEQYF. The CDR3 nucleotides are TGTGCCAGCAGCCCACAGGGGGCGGGGGAGCAGTACTTC.

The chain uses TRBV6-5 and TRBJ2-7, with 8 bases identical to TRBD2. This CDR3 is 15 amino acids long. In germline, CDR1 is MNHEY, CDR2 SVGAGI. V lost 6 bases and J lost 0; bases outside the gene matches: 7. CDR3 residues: CASRVSGVSSYEQYF. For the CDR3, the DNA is TGTGCCAGCAGGGTTAGCGGGGTGAGCTCCTACGAGCAGTACTTC.

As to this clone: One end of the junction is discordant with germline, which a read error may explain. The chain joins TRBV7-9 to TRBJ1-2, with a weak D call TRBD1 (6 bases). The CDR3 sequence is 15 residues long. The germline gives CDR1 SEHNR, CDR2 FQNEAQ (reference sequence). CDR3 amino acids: CSSSRRGTSNYGYTF. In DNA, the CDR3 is TGTTCCAGCAGCCGGCGAGGGACATCTAACTATGGCTACACCTTC.

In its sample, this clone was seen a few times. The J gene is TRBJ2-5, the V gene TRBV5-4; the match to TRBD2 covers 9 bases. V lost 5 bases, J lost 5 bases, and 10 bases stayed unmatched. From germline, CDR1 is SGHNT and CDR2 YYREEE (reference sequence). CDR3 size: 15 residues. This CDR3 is CASRVGLAPSETQYF. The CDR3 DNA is TGTGCCAGCAGAGTAGGACTAGCGCCTTCGGAGACCCAGTACTTC.

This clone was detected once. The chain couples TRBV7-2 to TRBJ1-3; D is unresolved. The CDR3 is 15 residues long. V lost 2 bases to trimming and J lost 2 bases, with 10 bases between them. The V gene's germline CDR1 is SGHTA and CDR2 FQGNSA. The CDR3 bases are TGTGCCAGCAGCTTACGAGGGAACCCTGGAAACACCATATATTTT. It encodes CASSLRGNPGNTIYF. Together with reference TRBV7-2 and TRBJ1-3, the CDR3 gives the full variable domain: GAGVSQSPSNKVTEKGKDVELRCDPISGHTALYWYRQSLGQGLEFLIYFQGNSAPDKSGLPSDRFSAERTGGSVSTLTIQRTQQEDSAVYLCASSLRGNPGNTIYFGEGSWLTVV.

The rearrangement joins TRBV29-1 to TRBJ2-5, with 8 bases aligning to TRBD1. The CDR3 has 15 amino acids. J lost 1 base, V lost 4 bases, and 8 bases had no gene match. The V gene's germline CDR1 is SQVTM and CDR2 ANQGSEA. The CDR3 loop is CSVGRTGGPQETQYF. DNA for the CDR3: TGCAGCGTTGGACGAACAGGGGGACCCCAAGAGACCCAGTACTTC. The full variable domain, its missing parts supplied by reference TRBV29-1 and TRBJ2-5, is SAVISQKPSRDICQRGTSLTIQCQVDSQVTMMFWYRQQPGQSLTLIATANQGSEATYESGFVIDKFPISRPNLTFSTLTVSNMSPEDSSIYLCSVGRTGGPQETQYFGPGTRLLVL.

DNA of the CDR3: TGTGCCAGCAGCTTAACGGGACAGGGGTACAATGAGCAGTTCTTC. This codes for CASSLTGQGYNEQFF. This chain uses TRBV7-9 with TRBJ2-1; 10 bases line up with TRBD1. Trimming removed 2 bases from V and 4 bases from J; junction bases left unmatched: 2. The CDR3 runs 15 residues. Germline CDR1 and CDR2: SEHNR and FQNEAQ (reference sequence).

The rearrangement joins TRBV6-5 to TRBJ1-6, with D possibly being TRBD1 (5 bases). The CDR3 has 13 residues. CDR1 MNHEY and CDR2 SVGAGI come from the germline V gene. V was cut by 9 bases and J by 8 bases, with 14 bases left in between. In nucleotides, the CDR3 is TGTGCCAGTTCGGGGGGTGTGGATTCACCCCTCCACTTT. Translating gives CASSGGVDSPLHF.

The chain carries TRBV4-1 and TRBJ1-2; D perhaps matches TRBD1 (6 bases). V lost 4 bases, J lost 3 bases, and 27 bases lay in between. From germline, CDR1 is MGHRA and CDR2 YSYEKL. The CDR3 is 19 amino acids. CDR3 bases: TGCGCCAGCAGCCGCGCCCTGAACACCGGGACATCCCAATACTATGGCTACACCTTC. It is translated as CASSRALNTGTSQYYGYTF.

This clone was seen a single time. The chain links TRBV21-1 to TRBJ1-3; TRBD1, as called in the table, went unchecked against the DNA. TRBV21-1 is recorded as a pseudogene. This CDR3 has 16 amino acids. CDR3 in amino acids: CASSKYRRGPGNTIYF. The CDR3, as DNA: TGTGCCAGCAGCAAGTACCGCAGGGGGCCTGGAAACACCATATATTTT.

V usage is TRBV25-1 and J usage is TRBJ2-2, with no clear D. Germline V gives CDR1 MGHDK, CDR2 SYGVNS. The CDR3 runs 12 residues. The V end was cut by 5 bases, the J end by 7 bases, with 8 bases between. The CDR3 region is CASSHISGELFF. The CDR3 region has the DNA TGTGCCAGCAGTCATATCAGCGGGGAGCTGTTTTTT.

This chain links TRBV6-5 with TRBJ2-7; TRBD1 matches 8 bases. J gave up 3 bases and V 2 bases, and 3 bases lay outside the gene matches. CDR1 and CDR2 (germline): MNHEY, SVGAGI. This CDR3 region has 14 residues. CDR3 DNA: TGTGCCAGCAGTTACGCGGACAGGGACTACGAGCAGTACTTC. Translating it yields CASSYADRDYEQYF.

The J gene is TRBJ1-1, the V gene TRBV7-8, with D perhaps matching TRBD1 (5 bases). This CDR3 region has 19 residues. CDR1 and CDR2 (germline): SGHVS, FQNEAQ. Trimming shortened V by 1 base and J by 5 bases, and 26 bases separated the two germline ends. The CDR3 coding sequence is TGTGCCAGCAGCTTAGTTCCCTTCGGCCCCGGCTTGGAGGGGACTGAAGCTTTCTTT. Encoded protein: CASSLVPFGPGLEGTEAFF.

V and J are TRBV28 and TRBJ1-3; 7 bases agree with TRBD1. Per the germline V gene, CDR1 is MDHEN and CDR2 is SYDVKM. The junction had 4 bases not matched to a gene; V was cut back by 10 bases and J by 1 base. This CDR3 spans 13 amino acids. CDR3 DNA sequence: TGTGCCACCTTCAGGGGGTCTGGAAACACCATATATTTT. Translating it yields CATFRGSGNTIYF.

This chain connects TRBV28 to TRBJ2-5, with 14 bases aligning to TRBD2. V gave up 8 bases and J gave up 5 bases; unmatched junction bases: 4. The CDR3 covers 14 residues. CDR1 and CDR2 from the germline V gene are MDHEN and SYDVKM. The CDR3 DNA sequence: TGTGCCAGCTGGACTAGCGGGGGGCGGGAGACCCAGTACTTC. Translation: CASWTSGGRETQYF.

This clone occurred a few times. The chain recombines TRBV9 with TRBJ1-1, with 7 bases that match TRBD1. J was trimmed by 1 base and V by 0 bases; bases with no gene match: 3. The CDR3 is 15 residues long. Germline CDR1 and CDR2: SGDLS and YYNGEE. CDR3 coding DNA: TGTGCCAGCAGCGTAGGTGACAGGGAGAACACTGAAGCTTTCTTT. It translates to CASSVGDRENTEAFF.

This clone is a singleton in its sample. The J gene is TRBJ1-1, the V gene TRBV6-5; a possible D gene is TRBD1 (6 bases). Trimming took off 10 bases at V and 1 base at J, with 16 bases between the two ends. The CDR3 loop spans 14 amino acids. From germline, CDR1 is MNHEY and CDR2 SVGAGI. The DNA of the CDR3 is TGTGCCACGGCTCCGACAGGCCGGAACACTGAAGCTTTCTTT. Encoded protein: CATAPTGRNTEAFF.

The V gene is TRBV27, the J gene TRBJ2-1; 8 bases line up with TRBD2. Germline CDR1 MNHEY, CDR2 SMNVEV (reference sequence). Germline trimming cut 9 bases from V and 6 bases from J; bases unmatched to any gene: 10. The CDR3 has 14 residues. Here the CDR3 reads CASRAGGGGNEQFF. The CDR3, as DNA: TGTGCCAGTAGGGCGGGGGGTGGTGGCAATGAGCAGTTCTTC.

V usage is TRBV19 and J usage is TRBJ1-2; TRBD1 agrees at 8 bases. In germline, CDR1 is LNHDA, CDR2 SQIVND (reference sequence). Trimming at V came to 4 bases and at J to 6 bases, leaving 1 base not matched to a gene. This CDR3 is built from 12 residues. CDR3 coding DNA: TGTGCCAGTAGTACGGACAGGGATGGCTACACCTTC. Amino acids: CASSTDRDGYTF. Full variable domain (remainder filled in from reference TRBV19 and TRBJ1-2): DGGITQSPKYLFRKEGQNVTLSCEQNLNHDAMYWYRQDPGQGLRLIYYSQIVNDFQKGDIAEGYSVSREKKESFPLTVTSAQKNPTAFYLCASSTDRDGYTFGSGTRLTVV.

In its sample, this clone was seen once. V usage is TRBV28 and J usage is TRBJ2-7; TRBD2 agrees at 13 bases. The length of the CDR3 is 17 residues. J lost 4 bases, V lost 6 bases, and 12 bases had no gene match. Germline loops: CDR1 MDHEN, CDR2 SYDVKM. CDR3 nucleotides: TGTGCCAGCAGCCGATCGGGGACTAGCGGGATAGGTTACGAGCAGTACTTC. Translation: CASSRSGTSGIGYEQYF.

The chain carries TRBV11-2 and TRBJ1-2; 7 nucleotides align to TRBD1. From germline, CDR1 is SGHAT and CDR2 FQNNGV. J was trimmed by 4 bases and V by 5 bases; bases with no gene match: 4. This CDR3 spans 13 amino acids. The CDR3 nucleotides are TGTGCCAGCAGCCTGGGACAGATCTATGGCTACACCTTC. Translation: CASSLGQIYGYTF.

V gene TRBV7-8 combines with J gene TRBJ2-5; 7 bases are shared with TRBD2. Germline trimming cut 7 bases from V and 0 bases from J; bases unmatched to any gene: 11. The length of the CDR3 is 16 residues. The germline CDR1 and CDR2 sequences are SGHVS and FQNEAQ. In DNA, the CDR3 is TGTGCCAGCACCCTAGCCCGGGGGGAGTACCAAGAGACCCAGTACTTC. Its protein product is CASTLARGEYQETQYF.

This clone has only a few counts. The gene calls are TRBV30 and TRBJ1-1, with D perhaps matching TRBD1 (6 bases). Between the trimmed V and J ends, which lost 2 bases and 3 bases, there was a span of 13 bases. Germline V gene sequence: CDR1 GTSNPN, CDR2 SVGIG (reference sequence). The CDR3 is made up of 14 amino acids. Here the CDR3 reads CAWSWGGGYTEAFF. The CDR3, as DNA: TGTGCCTGGAGTTGGGGAGGGGGGTACACTGAAGCTTTCTTT.

Written as DNA, the CDR3 is TGCGCCAGCAGCTTGGTTGGAGAAGAGACCCAGTACTTC. This sequence encodes CASSLVGEETQYF. The chain combines TRBV5-1 with TRBJ2-5; D is ambiguous. Trimming took 0 bases from V and 3 from J, leaving 6 bases between them. CDR1 is SGHRS and CDR2 is YFSETQ in the germline V gene. CDR3 length: 13 amino acids. Full variable domain (missing parts from reference TRBV5-1 and TRBJ2-5): KAGVTQTPRYLIKTRGQQVTLSCSPISGHRSVSWYQQTPGQGLQFLFEYFSETQRNKGNFPGRFSGRQFSNSRSEMNVSTLELGDSALYLCASSLVGEETQYFGPGTRLLVL.